The rows below give T cell receptor beta chains drawn from one sample of a study of blood T cell repertoires in COVID-19. Generated by immunoSEQ multiplex PCR, the TCRdb table keeps only in-frame clones and is missing some. The profile shows 200,000 to 300,000 clones, about 88% of them singletons. Sequencing was performed on peripheral blood. These receptors originate from an older woman with COVID-19, enrolled during active disease. CDR3s include the opening cysteine and the closing phenylalanine or tryptophan. D genes are given only for firm matches. A clone size is listed for some rows: how often the clone was seen (once, few, many), or a class if it is expanded.

v_gene	d_gene	j_gene	abundance	CDR3aa	CDR3nt
TRBV6-2/TRBV6-3	.	TRBJ2-7	.	CASSYSTRDNSYEQYF	TGTGCCAGCAGTTACTCAACCCGGGACAACTCCTACGAGCAGTACTTC
TRBV20-1	.	TRBJ1-1	.	CSSTANTEAFF	TGCAGTTCCACAGCGAACACTGAAGCTTTCTTT
TRBV18	.	TRBJ1-6	.	CASSPLGGSPLHF	TGTGCCAGCTCACCACTCGGGGGTTCACCCCTCCACTTT
TRBV9	.	TRBJ1-6	.	CASSVGQLNSPLHF	TGTGCCAGCAGCGTAGGACAGTTAAATTCACCCCTCCACTTT
TRBV5-6	.	TRBJ1-4	.	CASSLLGEREKLFF	TGTGCCAGCAGCTTGCTCGGGGAGAGAGAAAAACTGTTTTTT
TRBV6-7	.	TRBJ2-1	once	CASSYPRYNEQFF	TGTGCCAGCAGTTACCCTCGTTACAATGAGCAGTTCTTC
TRBV6-2/TRBV6-3	TRBD1	TRBJ1-5	.	CASSYGQDLGPQHF	TGTGCCAGCAGTTACGGACAGGATTTAGGGCCCCAGCATTTT
TRBV18	TRBD2	TRBJ2-5	.	CASSRGTSGSTETQYF	TGTGCCAGCTCACGAGGGACTAGCGGGAGCACAGAGACCCAGTACTTC
TRBV28	.	TRBJ2-7	.	CASSLEGPYEQYF	TGTGCCAGCAGTTTAGAGGGCCCCTACGAGCAGTACTTC
TRBV30	.	TRBJ1-4	.	CAWRMGPTEKLFF	TGTGCCTGGAGAATGGGGCCGACTGAAAAACTGTTTTTT
TRBV7-9	TRBD2	TRBJ2-2	.	CASRSAGVGTGELFF	TGTGCCAGCAGATCGGCGGGAGTTGGCACCGGGGAGCTGTTTTTT
TRBV29-1	.	TRBJ2-1	.	CSVDLRESYNEQFF	TGCAGCGTTGATCTACGGGAATCCTACAATGAGCAGTTCTTC
TRBV7-9	.	TRBJ2-3	.	CASSESTDTQYF	TGTGCCAGCAGCGAGTCCACAGATACGCAGTATTTT
TRBV18	TRBD1	TRBJ2-1	.	CASSKPGTGGDEQFF	TGTGCCAGCTCGAAGCCCGGGACAGGGGGGGATGAGCAGTTCTTC
TRBV21-1	.	TRBJ2-1	.	CASSKALCNSSYNEQFF	TGTGCCAGCAGCAAAGCGCTTTGTAACAGCTCCTACAATGAGCAGTTCTTC
TRBV7-3	.	TRBJ2-5	.	CASSLSAGQETQYF	TGTGCCAGCAGCTTGAGCGCGGGCCAAGAGACCCAGTACTTC
TRBV7-9	TRBD2	TRBJ2-3	.	CASSLGRTSGSTDTQYF	TGTGCCAGCAGCTTAGGTCGTACTAGCGGGAGTACAGATACGCAGTATTTT
TRBV6-4	.	TRBJ2-2	once	CASSGESTGELFF	TGTGCCAGCAGTGGTGAGAGCACCGGGGAGCTGTTTTTT
TRBV27	.	TRBJ2-1	.	CASGVSAALNEQFF	TGTGCCAGCGGTGTATCGGCGGCGCTGAATGAGCAGTTCTTC
TRBV9	TRBD2	TRBJ2-1	.	CASSVTTSPWNEQFF	TGTGCCAGCAGCGTAACGACTAGCCCTTGGAATGAGCAGTTCTTC
TRBV6-5	TRBD1	TRBJ1-2	.	CASSSTPGQGYYGYTF	TGTGCCAGCAGTTCCACCCCGGGACAGGGCTATTATGGCTACACCTTC
TRBV5-1	.	TRBJ1-2	.	CASSLAWGGYTF	TGCGCCAGCAGCTTGGCGTGGGGCGGCTACACCTTC
TRBV10-3	TRBD1	TRBJ1-2	.	CAISESFPGTGENYGYTF	TGTGCCATCAGTGAGTCGTTTCCTGGGACAGGAGAAAACTATGGCTACACCTTC
TRBV30	TRBD1	TRBJ2-2	.	CAWRAQGAGNTGELFF	TGTGCCTGGAGAGCCCAGGGGGCCGGAAACACCGGGGAGCTGTTTTTT
TRBV18	TRBD1	TRBJ2-5	.	CASSPGDRAFETQYF	TGTGCCAGCTCACCAGGGGACAGGGCCTTCGAGACCCAGTACTTC
TRBV9	.	TRBJ1-1	.	CASSVVAGRGEAFF	TGTGCCAGCAGCGTAGTCGCAGGGCGTGGGGAAGCTTTCTTT
TRBV4-2	.	TRBJ2-3	.	CASSQDGGKDTQYF	TGTGCCAGCAGCCAAGATGGGGGCAAGGATACGCAGTATTTT
TRBV5-1	TRBD1	TRBJ2-7	.	CASSSRDRGHNEQYF	TGCGCCAGCAGCTCCCGGGACAGGGGGCATAACGAGCAGTACTTC
TRBV29-1	TRBD2	TRBJ2-5	.	CSVDVAGGKGTQYF	TGCAGCGTTGACGTAGCGGGAGGGAAAGGGACCCAGTACTTC
TRBV9	TRBD2	TRBJ2-7	.	CASSVAVSGRGVGYEQYF	TGTGCCAGCAGCGTAGCGGTTAGCGGGAGGGGGGTTGGCTACGAGCAGTACTTC
TRBV30	.	TRBJ2-2	.	CAWSVLAQGTGELFF	TGTGCCTGGAGTGTACTAGCCCAGGGCACCGGGGAGCTGTTTTTT
TRBV7-2	.	TRBJ2-6	.	CASSLPGGANVLTF	TGTGCCAGCAGCTTACCGGGTGGGGCCAACGTCCTGACTTTC
TRBV19	.	TRBJ2-6	.	CASSPSGANVLTF	TGTGCCAGTAGTCCTTCTGGGGCCAACGTCCTGACTTTC
TRBV19	.	TRBJ2-7	.	CASSKRTLYEQYF	TGTGCCAGTAGTAAGCGAACCCTCTACGAGCAGTACTTC
TRBV20-1	TRBD1	TRBJ1-1	.	CSASLDRVAFF	TGCAGTGCTAGTCTGGACAGGGTGGCTTTCTTT
TRBV19	TRBD1	TRBJ1-5	.	CASRIQGASGQPQHF	TGTGCCAGTAGGATACAGGGGGCTTCGGGTCAGCCCCAGCATTTT
TRBV11-3	TRBD1	TRBJ2-1	few	CASSLDGTGNNEQFF	TGTGCCAGCAGCTTAGACGGGACAGGGAACAATGAGCAGTTCTTC
TRBV18	.	TRBJ2-7	.	CASSPGFFGRLNEQYF	TGTGCCAGCTCACCCGGCTTTTTCGGGAGACTAAACGAGCAGTACTTC
TRBV6-5	.	TRBJ1-2	.	CASRGAYGYTF	TGTGCCAGCAGGGGGGCCTATGGCTACACCTTC
TRBV18	.	TRBJ1-1	.	CASSPSGGRNTEAFF	TGTGCCAGCTCACCATCCGGAGGGCGGAACACTGAAGCTTTCTTT
TRBV10-3	.	TRBJ2-2	.	CAVRSGQNTGELFF	TGTGCCGTACGGTCTGGACAGAACACCGGGGAGCTGTTTTTT
TRBV28	.	TRBJ2-3	once	CASSISYTDTQYF	TGTGCCAGCAGTATTTCCTACACAGATACGCAGTATTTT
TRBV24-1	TRBD1	TRBJ2-7	once	CATSDRQGTGGNEQYF	TGTGCCACCAGTGACCGTCAGGGGACAGGGGGCAACGAGCAGTACTTC
TRBV30	TRBD1	TRBJ1-4	.	CAWGQGPPNEKLFF	TGTGCCTGGGGACAGGGGCCGCCTAATGAAAAACTGTTTTTT
TRBV3-1/TRBV3-2	.	TRBJ1-1	.	CASSPKGGATTEAFF	TGTGCCAGCAGCCCCAAGGGAGGGGCCACGACTGAAGCTTTCTTT
TRBV11-3	.	TRBJ2-5	few	CASSPGGTRGYQETQYF	TGTGCCAGCAGCCCAGGGGGGACACGGGGGTACCAAGAGACCCAGTACTTC
TRBV2	TRBD1	TRBJ2-6	.	CASSRDRANSGANVLTF	TGTGCCAGCAGTAGGGACAGGGCCAACTCTGGGGCCAACGTCCTGACTTTC
TRBV12-3/TRBV12-4	.	TRBJ1-1	.	CASSLHKNTEAFF	TGTGCCAGCAGTTTACACAAGAACACTGAAGCTTTCTTT
TRBV9	.	TRBJ1-1	.	CASSVSTDRFNTEAFF	TGTGCCAGCAGCGTATCCACAGACAGGTTTAACACTGAAGCTTTCTTT
TRBV27	TRBD1	TRBJ2-3	.	CASSLTQGARNTQYF	TGTGCCAGCAGTTTAACCCAGGGGGCGAGGAATACGCAGTATTTT
TRBV5-8	.	TRBJ2-3	.	CASSLLGRTDTQYF	TGTGCCAGCAGCTTGCTCGGGAGAACAGATACGCAGTATTTT
TRBV15	TRBD1	TRBJ1-2	once	CATSRVRDRGSGYTF	TGTGCCACCAGCAGAGTTCGTGACAGGGGTAGTGGCTACACCTTC
TRBV5-1	.	TRBJ2-2	once	CASWGRGELFF	TGCGCCAGCTGGGGCCGCGGGGAGCTGTTTTTT
TRBV11-2	.	TRBJ1-2	few	CASSLGGIGYTF	TGTGCCAGCAGCTTAGGGGGCATAGGCTACACCTTC